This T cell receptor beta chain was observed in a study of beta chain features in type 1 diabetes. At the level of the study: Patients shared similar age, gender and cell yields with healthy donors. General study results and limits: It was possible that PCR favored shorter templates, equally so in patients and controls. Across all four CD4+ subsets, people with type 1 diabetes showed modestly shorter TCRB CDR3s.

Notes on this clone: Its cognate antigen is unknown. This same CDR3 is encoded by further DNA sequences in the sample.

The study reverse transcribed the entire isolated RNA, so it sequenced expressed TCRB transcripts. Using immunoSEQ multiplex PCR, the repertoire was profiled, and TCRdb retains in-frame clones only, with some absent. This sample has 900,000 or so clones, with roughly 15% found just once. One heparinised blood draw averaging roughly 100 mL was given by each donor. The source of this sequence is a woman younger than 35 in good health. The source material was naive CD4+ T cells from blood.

The CDR3 here is CASSLSSTDTQYF. The CDR3 nucleotides are TGTGCCAGCAGCTTATCTAGCACAGATACGCAGTATTTT. The chain links TRBV7-3 to TRBJ2-3; D call uncertain. The CDR3 totals 13 residues. From germline, CDR1 is SGHTA and CDR2 FQGTGA. V lost 2 bases and J lost 0, with 3 bases in between.